This TCR beta chain was retrieved from a study of neurological immune-mediated disorders. General study points: TCR clonal expansion peaked in HTLV-1-associated myelopathy patients and was lowest in multiple sclerosis patients.

Each CDR3 protein is one row after TCRdb ran MiXCR on the 5' RACE reads. The sample consists of approximately 84,000 distinct CDR3 sequences, around 4.5% of them appearing once. The table lists this clonotype with many counts. No antigen is known for it. The V end lost 1 base, the J end lost 0 bases, and 0 bases lay between the germline ends. The germline V gene encodes CDR1 LNHNV and CDR2 YYDKDF (reference sequence). The CDR3 runs to 12 residues. This sample's time point: longitudinal time-point 3. The clonotype was recovered from a woman aged 55-69 years with multiple sclerosis. Sequences were obtained from PBMCs. The gene calls are TRBV15 and TRBJ1-1; D is unresolved. The CDR3 sequence is CATSRVNTEAFF. The DNA for the CDR3 is TGTGCCACCAGCAGAGTGAACACTGAAGCTTTCTTT. The variable domain in full, with the rest retrieved from reference TRBV15 and TRBJ1-1, is DAMVIQNPRYQVTQFGKPVTLSCSQTLNHNVMYWYQQKSSQAPKLLFHYYDKDFNNEADTPDNFQSRRPNTSFCFLDIRSPGLGDTAMYLCATSRVNTEAFFGQGTRLTVV.